This record concerns one T cell receptor beta chain sequence. No antigen is known for it. The sample belongs to a study of identical twins. Study-wide findings and caveats: Researchers reported excess low generation probability among twin-shared out-of-frame alpha sequences.

The germline V gene has CDR1 MDHEN and CDR2 SYDVKM. V was cut by 1 base and J by 2 bases, with 18 bases left in between. CDR3 size: 17 residues. Template switching (which added a universal primer site) was used, and cDNA carried unique molecular identifiers. TCRdb re-derived calls from the 5' RACE reads in MiXCR, one entry per CDR3 protein. The data hold 450,000 or so distinct CDR3 sequences, with 14% observed a single time. These data were also filed under a second study, of yellow fever vaccine responses in identical twins.

Material for sequencing was CD4+ T cells sorted from blood. The chain recombines TRBV28 with TRBJ2-7; the D gene is possibly TRBD1 (6 bases). This clonotype originated in a woman in her late teens or twenties in good health. CDR3 region: CASSLLGAHSTPYEQYF. CDR3 bases: TGTGCCAGCAGTTTATTGGGGGCCCACTCTACTCCCTACGAGCAGTACTTC.